These 21 T cell receptor beta chains share one sample of origin, sequenced in a study of blood T cells in healthy people across ages. It was with a sample-barcoded 5' primer and a J-beta primer mix that a second PCR of roughly 6 to 11 cycles was run. TCRdb called the 5' RACE reads again in MiXCR, with one record for every CDR3 protein. Of 1.5 million to 2 million distinct CDR3 sequences in the sample, roughly 27% are singletons; the top ten hold roughly 8%. The sequenced sample was blood. These receptors originate from a young woman in good health.

About this clonotype: A much larger clonotype is one base distant, so this may be a read error. This chain joins TRBV15 and TRBJ2-1; 12 bases line up with TRBD1. Trimming removed 4 bases from V and 9 bases from J; junction bases left unmatched: 4. The CDR3 has 14 residues. Germline V gives CDR1 LNHNV, CDR2 YYDKDF (reference sequence). The DNA of the CDR3 is TGTGCCACCAGCAACTGGGACAGGGGGCTTGAGCAGTTCTTC. Translated, it gives CATSNWDRGLEQFF.

This clonotype showed up many times. This chain uses TRBV7-6 with TRBJ2-7; D perhaps matches TRBD2 (6 bases). Germline values: CDR1 SGHVS, CDR2 FNYEAQ. Trimming pared 2 bases from V and 7 bases from J, leaving 15 bases between. The CDR3 sequence is 14 residues long. This CDR3 is CASSLNGEDGEQYF. The CDR3 nucleotides are TGTGCCAGCAGCTTAAACGGGGAGGACGGGGAGCAGTACTTC.

Only a few counts were recorded for this clonotype. The chain uses TRBV5-1 and TRBJ2-5; 9 bases map to TRBD2. The CDR3 length is 15 residues. V shed 9 bases and J 2 bases; nucleotides not matched to a gene: 11. Germline V gene data show CDR1 as SGHRS and CDR2 as YFSETQ. CDR3 nucleotides: TGCGCCACCGGGGGAGCGGGGGGACTTCAAGAGACCCAGTACTTC. It encodes CATGGAGGLQETQYF.

The chain couples TRBV4-3 to TRBJ2-5, with a possible D match to TRBD2 (6 bases). Germline V CDR1 and CDR2: LGHNA, YSLEER. Trimming left V 3 bases short and J 5 bases short, with 16 bases between. This CDR3 contains 15 residues. The CDR3 DNA is TGCGCCAGCAGCCAGAGGGACTTCCAAGCGGAGACCCAGTACTTC. Its translation is CASSQRDFQAETQYF.

The chain carries TRBV20-1 and TRBJ2-7; D is tentatively TRBD1 or TRBD2 (5 bases each). The better agreement between TRBJ2-5 and the DNA end casts doubt on the J call. This CDR3 has 14 amino acids. Germline CDR1 DFQATT, CDR2 SNEGSKA (reference sequence). Here the CDR3 DNA reads TGCAGTGCTATTTCGGGGACGGGCAAAGAGACCCAGTACTTC. Protein: CSAISGTGKETQYF.

This clonotype was seen many times. V and J are TRBV7-9 and TRBJ2-7; the D gene is possibly TRBD2 (6 bases). Looked up from germline, CDR1 is SEHNR and CDR2 is FQNEAQ (reference sequence). V shed 3 bases and J shed 6 bases, with 18 bases lying between them. The CDR3 loop spans 15 amino acids. The CDR3 region has the DNA TGTGCCAGCAGCTTGGGGTCACACAAGGAGGGCGAGCAGTACTTC. Protein product: CASSLGSHKEGEQYF. The full variable domain, in which reference TRBV7-9 and TRBJ2-7 provide the parts outside the CDR3, is DTGVSQNPRHKITKRGQNVTFRCDPISEHNRLYWYRQTLGQGPEFLTYFQNEAQLEKSRLLSDRFSAERPKGSFSTLEIQRTEQGDSAMYLCASSLGSHKEGEQYFGPGTRLTVT.

V gene TRBV20-1 combines with J gene TRBJ1-1; no definite D call. Trimming shortened V by 3 bases and J by 1 base, and 9 bases separated the two germline ends. Germline V lookup: CDR1 DFQATT, CDR2 SNEGSKA (reference sequence). The CDR3 covers 13 residues. Written as DNA, the CDR3 is TGCAGTGCTAGTACCCCAGGGAACACTGAAGCTTTCTTT. Its translation: CSASTPGNTEAFF.

The chain uses TRBV12-3 or TRBV12-4 and TRBJ1-1; D not certain. Deletions cut 3 bases from V and 4 bases from J, with 9 bases between. CDR3 length: 13 residues. The CDR3, as DNA: TGTGCCAGCAGTTTCGGACTTCCCACTGAAGCTTTCTTT. Residues: CASSFGLPTEAFF.

V usage is TRBV12-3 or TRBV12-4 and J usage is TRBJ1-2; TRBD1 aligns across 7 bases. The V and J ends lost 5 bases and 8 bases, in that order; junction bases with no gene match: 17. The CDR3 loop spans 16 amino acids. DNA of the CDR3: TGTGCCAGCAGTCCCCGGCGGACAGGCGGAGCGGGGGGCTACACCTTC. This encodes CASSPRRTGGAGGYTF.

The rearrangement links TRBV28 to TRBJ2-7; the D gene is possibly TRBD1 (5 bases). The V gene lost 5 bases and the J gene lost 4 bases, with 15 bases spanning the gap. The CDR3 contains 14 residues. Germline assignment: CDR1 MDHEN and CDR2 SYDVKM. For the CDR3, the DNA is TGTGCCAGCAGTCATGGGGTCCCAGGGTACGAGCAGTACGTC. Amino acids: CASSHGVPGYEQYV.

The chain carries TRBV7-2 and TRBJ2-1; 7 positions agree with TRBD2. This CDR3 contains 16 residues. CDR1 and CDR2 from the germline V gene are SGHTA and FQGNSA. V was clipped by 3 bases and J by 7 bases; unmatched bases: 12. The CDR3 is CASSFRWAGAGNEQFF. For the CDR3, the DNA is TGTGCCAGCAGCTTCAGGTGGGCGGGAGCAGGAAATGAGCAGTTCTTC.

The J gene is TRBJ1-2, the V gene TRBV7-9; D is possibly TRBD1 (5 bases). Between the trimmed V and J ends, which lost 0 bases and 5 bases, there was a span of 22 bases. The germline V gene encodes CDR1 SEHNR and CDR2 FQNEAQ (reference sequence). This CDR3 has 18 residues. The CDR3 DNA follows: TGTGCCAGCAGCTTAGCGGGGCAGGGCCGGCCGCTAATGTATGGCTACACCTTC. This translates into CASSLAGQGRPLMYGYTF.

In its sample, this clonotype was seen a few times. The V gene is TRBV6-5, the J gene TRBJ2-4; D call uncertain. Trimming took off 5 bases at V and 6 bases at J, with 14 bases between the two ends. The CDR3 extends over 14 amino acids. Germline loops: CDR1 MNHEY, CDR2 SVGAGI. The CDR3, as DNA: TGTGCCAGCAGTCCAACCAGCCGGGCAAACATTCAGTACTTC. It is translated as CASSPTSRANIQYF.

The rearrangement uses TRBV5-1 and TRBJ2-7, with 11 positions matching TRBD1. CDR3 length: 15 residues. In germline, CDR1 is SGHRS, CDR2 YFSETQ. Germline trimming cut 4 bases from V and 7 bases from J; bases unmatched to any gene: 10. The CDR3 DNA reads as TGCGCCAGCAGCCCCTCGGACAGGGGGCTGCGTGAGCAGTACTTC. It translates to CASSPSDRGLREQYF. Full variable domain (missing parts from reference TRBV5-1 and TRBJ2-7): KAGVTQTPRYLIKTRGQQVTLSCSPISGHRSVSWYQQTPGQGLQFLFEYFSETQRNKGNFPGRFSGRQFSNSRSEMNVSTLELGDSALYLCASSPSDRGLREQYFGPGTRLTVT.

This clonotype appeared many times. CDR3 sequence reads: CASRHTLLAPEQFF. CDR3 nucleotides: TGTGCCAGCAGACATACCCTCCTAGCGCCTGAGCAGTTCTTC. V gene TRBV6-1 combines with J gene TRBJ2-1, with D possibly matching TRBD2 (6 bases). The germline V and J ends were trimmed by 6 bases and 9 bases, with 18 bases remaining between them. The CDR3 contains 14 residues. The germline gives CDR1 MNHNS, CDR2 SASEGT.

This clonotype has a count of ten or more. The chain links TRBV29-1 to TRBJ2-5; D remains ambiguous. Trimming took 1 base from V and 5 from J, leaving 5 bases between them. CDR1 SQVTM and CDR2 ANQGSEA come from the germline V gene. The CDR3 loop spans 11 amino acids. Written as DNA, the CDR3 is TGCAGCGTTGAAGCGTGGGAGACCCAGTACTTC. Protein: CSVEAWETQYF.

Only a few counts were recorded for this clonotype. The chain has TRBV9 and TRBJ2-3; D is undetermined. This CDR3 spans 14 amino acids. V was trimmed by 3 bases and J by 4 bases, leaving 12 bases between them. The germline CDR1 and CDR2 sequences are SGDLS and YYNGEE. CDR3 bases: TGTGCCAGCAGCGCCGTAGGAGAGTCAGATACGCAGTATTTT. It encodes CASSAVGESDTQYF.

The chain couples TRBV24-1 to TRBJ1-2, with a weak D call TRBD1 (5 bases). CDR1 and CDR2 (germline): KGHDR, SFDVKD. CDR3 length equals 15 residues. V was cut by 5 bases and J by 3 bases, with 15 bases left in between. The CDR3 DNA is TGTGCCACCAGTGGAGTGGCAGGGAGGGACTATGGCTACACCTTC. As protein: CATSGVAGRDYGYTF.

As regards this clonotype: The junction departs from germline at one end; a sequencing error may be responsible. V is TRBV7-2 and J is TRBJ1-5; 8 bases are a match to TRBD1. CDR3 length equals 14 residues. Germline CDR1 SGHTA, CDR2 FQGNSA. The CDR3, as DNA: TGTGCCAGCAGAATTTCAGGGGGCTATCAGCCCCTGCATTTT. It translates to CASRISGGYQPLHF.

The chain combines TRBV2 with TRBJ2-4; D could derive from TRBD1 or TRBD2 (5 bases each). The CDR3 loop spans 13 amino acids. Trimming left V 7 bases short and J 15 bases short, with 22 bases between. Germline assignment: CDR1 SNHLY and CDR2 FYNNEI. Here the CDR3 DNA reads TGTGCCAGCACCCGACAAAGAGGGACGGAGCGGTACTTC. It specifies CASTRQRGTERYF. Variable domain in full (rest from reference TRBV2 and TRBJ2-4): EPEVTQTPSHQVTQMGQEVILRCVPISNHLYFYWYRQILGQKVEFLVSFYNNEISEKSEIFDDQFSVERPDGSNFTLKIRSTKLEDSAMYFCASTRQRGTERYFGAGTRLSVL.

This rearrangement joins TRBV9 to TRBJ2-7, with TRBD2 matching over 8 bases. Germline V gene data show CDR1 as SGDLS and CDR2 as YYNGEE. The V and J ends lost 0 bases and 4 bases, in that order; junction bases with no gene match: 6. CDR3 length equals 15 residues. CDR3 in amino acids: CASSVDEAGVYEQYF. In nucleotides, the CDR3 is TGTGCCAGCAGCGTAGATGAAGCGGGAGTGTACGAGCAGTACTTC.